Here is one T cell receptor beta chain with its context. The data derive from a study of blood T cell repertoires in COVID-19. Looking at the study overall: Some COVID-19 samples were acute and others convalescent; all came from the United States, Italy and Spain.

Germline-derived CDR1 and CDR2 are MDHEN and SYDVKM. Trimming removed 7 bases at V and 4 bases at J, with 16 bases between. The CDR3 length is 14 residues. In the original processing: Estimated nucleated cell counts came from reference gene primer amplification. Libraries were prepared by immunoSEQ multiplex PCR; TCRdb keeps only in-frame clonotypes and omits some of them. The V and J calls and clone size come from that table; D and trimming were worked out from the DNA. The sample shows some 390,000 clones, under 90% of them seen only once. Participants' own reports of clinical history determined their cohort assignment. Among Cohort 3 donors, those recovered had two negative PCRs, clearance, or symptom resolution.

The clonotype originates from a woman aged 25 to 45 who had recovered from COVID-19. The chain carries TRBV28 and TRBJ1-1; maybe TRBD1 (5 bases). What was sequenced was PBMCs or T cells enriched from blood (not recorded which). The CDR3 coding sequence is TGTGCCAGCAACCCGGCTCACGGGGGCACTGAAGCTTTCTTT. Translation gives CASNPAHGGTEAFF.